The 27 T cell receptor beta chains below come from one sample, sequenced in a study of human T cells and chemical hapten exposure. The time point was: pre-sensitization, week 0. Described treatment: therapeutic diphenylcyclopropenone sensitization with weekly scalp DPC. Using its own MiXCR run on the RACE reads, TCRdb lists one record per CDR3 protein. The sample shows around 380,000 distinct CDR3 sequences, around 5.5% of them seen only once. Sequencing was performed on whole blood, taken in connection with sensitization to the hapten diphenylcyclopropenone (DPC). The receptors stem from a woman younger than 30 with alopecia areata. Some clones in this sample may be carry-over from other donors' samples.

V is TRBV29-1 and J is TRBJ1-2; TRBD1 might be the D (6 bases). CDR1 SQVTM and CDR2 ANQGSEA come from the germline V gene. The CDR3 has 11 residues. Trimming cost V 3 bases and J 7 bases, with 9 bases left between them. CDR3 in amino acids: CSVDGGLGYTF. The CDR3 nucleotides are TGCAGCGTTGATGGGGGGCTTGGCTACACCTTC.

Many counts were recorded for this clonotype. The rearrangement joins TRBV4-3 to TRBJ1-6; D remains ambiguous. The CDR3 totals 14 residues. Trimming removed 0 bases from V and 8 bases from J, with 8 bases in between. Germline-derived CDR1 and CDR2 are LGHNA and YSLEER. The CDR3 DNA follows: TGCGCCAGCAGCCAAGACAATCTTTATTCACCCCTCCACTTT. Translated: CASSQDNLYSPLHF.

The chain joins TRBV9 to TRBJ1-3, with D maybe TRBD1 (5 bases). This CDR3 region has 17 residues. Germline CDR1 and CDR2: SGDLS and YYNGEE. Trimming left V 3 bases short and J 0 bases short, with 16 bases between. The CDR3 DNA is TGTGCCAGCAGCGCGGACACTTTTCCCCTCTCTGGAAACACCATATATTTT. It is translated as CASSADTFPLSGNTIYF.

V and J are TRBV6-5 and TRBJ2-5; D remains unclear. CDR3 length: 12 amino acids. V lost 6 bases to trimming and J lost 5 bases, with 10 bases between them. The V gene's germline CDR1 is MNHEY and CDR2 SVGAGI. CDR3 sequence: CASRRTGETQYF. CDR3 nucleotide sequence: TGTGCCAGCAGACGTACCGGGGAGACCCAGTACTTC.

This clonotype was seen only a few times. V and J are TRBV29-1 and TRBJ2-7; D assignment may be TRBD1 or TRBD2 (5 bases each). CDR1 and CDR2 (germline): SQVTM, ANQGSEA. V lost 4 bases to trimming and J lost 2 bases, with 6 bases between them. This CDR3 is 11 amino acids long. CDR3 amino acids: CSVGGTYEQYF. The CDR3 nucleotides read TGCAGCGTTGGGGGGACCTACGAGCAGTACTTC.

This clonotype was detected many times. This chain joins TRBV6-5 and TRBJ1-4; 8 positions agree with TRBD1. The CDR3 extends over 14 amino acids. Trimming took 6 bases from V and 8 from J; bases not matched to a gene: 8. Germline CDR1 is MNHEY and CDR2 is SVGAGI. CDR3 sequence: CASRDREFGEKLFF. CDR3 DNA sequence: TGTGCCAGCAGGGACAGGGAGTTCGGGGAAAAACTGTTTTTT.

This clonotype has just a few counts. V gene TRBV27 combines with J gene TRBJ2-1; tentatively, D is TRBD1 (6 bases). The V gene lost 6 bases and the J gene lost 8 bases, with 17 bases spanning the gap. Germline V CDR1 and CDR2: MNHEY, SMNVEV (reference sequence). The CDR3 has 14 amino acids. The CDR3 sequence is CASSPSGAVHEQFF. The CDR3 bases are TGTGCCAGCAGCCCGTCAGGGGCTGTCCATGAGCAGTTCTTC.

This clonotype was seen a few times. The chain recombines TRBV12-3 or TRBV12-4 with TRBJ2-1; D remains ambiguous. Deletions cut 5 bases from V and 6 bases from J, with 8 bases between. The CDR3 has 12 amino acids. The CDR3 DNA is TGTGCCAGCAGTACCGACCTCAATGAGCAGTTCTTC. Translation gives CASSTDLNEQFF.

Many counts were recorded for this clonotype. The gene calls are TRBV7-9 and TRBJ2-7; maybe TRBD1 (5 bases). The germline V and J ends were trimmed by 6 bases and 4 bases, with 16 bases remaining between them. In germline, CDR1 is SEHNR, CDR2 FQNEAQ (reference sequence). This CDR3 has 14 amino acids. The CDR3, as DNA: TGTGCCAGCAGTCCCCTGGACATCAGGTACGAGCAGTACTTC. Residues: CASSPLDIRYEQYF. The full variable domain, completed using reference TRBV7-9 and TRBJ2-7, is DTGVSQNPRHKITKRGQNVTFRCDPISEHNRLYWYRQTLGQGPEFLTYFQNEAQLEKSRLLSDRFSAERPKGSFSTLEIQRTEQGDSAMYLCASSPLDIRYEQYFGPGTRLTVT.

The V and J genes are TRBV2 and TRBJ2-1, with D possibly TRBD2 on 6 matching bases. The germline CDR1 and CDR2 sequences are SNHLY and FYNNEI. V shed 3 bases and J shed 0 bases, with 12 bases lying between them. The CDR3 has 16 amino acids. The CDR3 nucleotides are TGTGCCAGCAGTGAGGAGGGGCGCAGCTCCTACAATGAGCAGTTCTTC. Encoded protein: CASSEEGRSSYNEQFF.

This rearrangement joins TRBV7-3 to TRBJ1-1; 10 nucleotides align to TRBD1. The ends lost 2 bases at V and 12 bases at J; junction bases unmatched: 9. The CDR3 runs to 14 residues. From germline, CDR1 is SGHTA and CDR2 FQGTGA. The CDR3 DNA follows: TGTGCCAGCAGCTTATTGAAGACAGGGGGCGGAACTTTCTTT. This encodes CASSLLKTGGGTFF.

At least ten counts were recorded for this clonotype. The chain is built from TRBV7-9 and TRBJ2-7; possibly TRBD1 or TRBD2 for D (6 bases each). Trimming cost V 5 bases and J 5 bases, with 16 bases left between them. Germline V gene lookup returns CDR1 SEHNR and CDR2 FQNEAQ (reference sequence). The CDR3 has 14 amino acids. The CDR3 here is CASSPVDRRDEQYF. The CDR3 region has the DNA TGTGCCAGCAGCCCGGTAGACAGGAGGGACGAGCAGTACTTC.

This clonotype was seen a few times. The chain combines TRBV6-5 with TRBJ2-3; 7 bases agree with TRBD1. This CDR3 comprises 14 residues. Germline V lookup: CDR1 MNHEY, CDR2 SVGAGI. Germline trimming cut 0 bases from V and 3 bases from J; bases unmatched to any gene: 0. Here the CDR3 reads CASSYSTGTDTQYF. CDR3 nucleotides: TGTGCCAGCAGTTACTCGACAGGGACAGATACGCAGTATTTT.

The J gene is TRBJ2-6, the V gene TRBV4-1; D tentatively fits TRBD1 or TRBD2 (5 bases each). In germline, CDR1 is MGHRA, CDR2 YSYEKL. V was clipped by 1 base and J by 2 bases, with 9 bases between them. This CDR3 spans 16 amino acids. CDR3 sequence reads: CASSQGDGTGANVLTF. The CDR3 DNA follows: TGCGCCAGCAGCCAAGGGGACGGGACTGGGGCCAACGTCCTGACTTTC.

This clonotype occurred a few times. The chain carries TRBV20-1 and TRBJ2-3, with D perhaps matching TRBD1 (5 bases). The CDR3 runs 17 residues. The V gene lost 0 bases and the J gene lost 2 bases, with 18 bases spanning the gap. CDR1 and CDR2 (germline): DFQATT, SNEGSKA (reference sequence). The CDR3 coding sequence is TGCAGTGCTAGAGATCCCTGGGGCGTGCTATCCACAGATACGCAGTATTTT. Its translation: CSARDPWGVLSTDTQYF.

Details on this clonotype: With a much larger clone just one base away, this may be a read error. The rearrangement links TRBV9 to TRBJ1-2; perhaps TRBD1 as D (6 bases). Germline V gene data show CDR1 as SGDLS and CDR2 as YYNGEE. There are 14 residues in the CDR3. This chain's CDR3 is CASRVEAGANGYTF. The CDR3 DNA reads TGTGCCAGCAGAGTAGAGGCAGGGGCAAATGGCTACACCTTC.

This clonotype was seen at least ten times. For the CDR3, the DNA is TGTGCCAGCAGCCTTGGAAGGGACAGACGATCAGGCTACACCTTC. Its translation: CASSLGRDRRSGYTF. The genes are TRBV7-9 and TRBJ1-2; TRBD1 matches 7 bases. The CDR3 is 15 residues long. Looked up from germline, CDR1 is SEHNR and CDR2 is FQNEAQ (reference sequence). V was clipped by 5 bases and J by 8 bases; unmatched bases: 14.

This clonotype occurred a few times. This chain uses TRBV7-9 with TRBJ2-3; possible D gene TRBD2, 5 bases. Trimming shortened V by 1 base and J by 7 bases, and 9 bases separated the two germline ends. The CDR3 contains 13 residues. Germline assignment: CDR1 SEHNR and CDR2 FQNEAQ (reference sequence). DNA of the CDR3: TGTGCCAGCAGCTTAGGGCCGGGAAATACGCAGTATTTT. Protein product: CASSLGPGNTQYF.

This clonotype was observed a handful of times. The chain joins TRBV4-2 to TRBJ2-7; TRBD2 matches at 10 bases. The germline V gene encodes CDR1 LGHNA and CDR2 YNFKEQ. The length of the CDR3 is 14 residues. Trimming took 5 bases from V and 7 from J; bases not matched to a gene: 8. The chain's CDR3 is CASSAGLADGEQYF. In DNA form, the CDR3 reads TGTGCCAGCAGCGCCGGACTAGCGGACGGGGAGCAGTACTTC.

The sample holds many counts of this clonotype. The CDR3 reads CASSSQGRDTEAFF. In DNA, the CDR3 is TGTGCCAGCAGCTCACAGGGAAGGGACACTGAAGCTTTCTTT. The chain combines TRBV7-2 with TRBJ1-1, with D possibly matching TRBD1 (6 bases). The CDR3 length is 14 residues. V lost 4 bases to trimming and J lost 3 bases, with 12 bases between them. Germline V lookup: CDR1 SGHTA, CDR2 FQGNSA.

There are many counts of this clonotype. V gene TRBV13 combines with J gene TRBJ2-2, with D hard to call. CDR1 and CDR2 (germline): PRHDT, FYEKMQ (reference sequence). The CDR3 loop spans 13 amino acids. Trimming took off 3 bases at V and 5 bases at J, with 7 bases between the two ends. The CDR3 bases are TGTGCCAGCAGCTTCGGTTCGACCGGGGAGCTGTTTTTT. It yields the protein CASSFGSTGELFF. Using reference TRBV13 and TRBJ2-2 for the parts outside the CDR3, the full variable domain is AAGVIQSPRHLIKEKRETATLKCYPIPRHDTVYWYQQGPGQDPQFLISFYEKMQSDKGSIPDRFSAQQFSDYHSELNMSSLELGDSALYFCASSFGSTGELFFGEGSRLTVL.

This clonotype has at least ten counts. V gene TRBV12-3 or TRBV12-4 combines with J gene TRBJ2-5, with 14 bases lining up with TRBD2. The CDR3 length is 15 residues. The V segment lost 6 bases and the J segment 5 bases; nucleotides outside the gene matches: 5. The CDR3 is CASSPGLAGVETQYF. As DNA, the CDR3 is TGTGCCAGCAGCCCGGGACTAGCGGGGGTCGAGACCCAGTACTTC.

The table lists this clonotype with a few counts. The chain is built from TRBV5-1 and TRBJ1-2; possibly TRBD1 for D (6 bases). This CDR3 spans 15 amino acids. The germline CDR1 and CDR2 sequences are SGHRS and YFSETQ. V lost 4 bases and J lost 4, with 17 bases in between. Here the CDR3 reads CASSPDSLGVYGYTF. DNA for the CDR3: TGCGCCAGCAGCCCGGACAGCCTGGGTGTCTATGGCTACACCTTC.

The sample holds many counts of this clonotype. The chain uses TRBV12-3 or TRBV12-4 and TRBJ1-2; TRBD1 matches 7 bases. The CDR3 consists of 14 residues. Trimming cost V 3 bases and J 1 base; bases outside gene matches: 2. CDR3 amino acids: CASSLRDSNYGYTF. The CDR3 region has the DNA TGTGCCAGCAGTTTGAGGGACAGTAACTATGGCTACACCTTC.

This clonotype was recorded many times. The V call is TRBV28, the J call TRBJ1-2; 8 bases match TRBD1. The CDR3 loop spans 16 amino acids. Germline-derived CDR1 and CDR2 are MDHEN and SYDVKM. Trimming cost V 6 bases and J 1 base; bases outside gene matches: 10. CDR3 residues: CASSDSTGVSNYGYTF. Here the CDR3 DNA reads TGTGCCAGCAGCGACTCGACAGGGGTCAGTAACTATGGCTACACCTTC.

The rearrangement uses TRBV28 and TRBJ1-2; D not resolved. Germline CDR1 is MDHEN and CDR2 is SYDVKM. The V gene lost 3 bases and the J gene lost 0 bases, with 14 bases spanning the gap. The CDR3 is 16 residues long. The chain's CDR3 is CASSLTVDEPNYGYTF. The CDR3 bases are TGTGCCAGCAGTTTGACCGTGGATGAGCCTAACTATGGCTACACCTTC.

The gene calls are TRBV3-1 and TRBJ1-1; 8 bases line up with TRBD1. This CDR3 has 15 amino acids. V trimming: 2 bases; J trimming: 0 bases; junction bases outside the gene matches: 2. Per germline, CDR1 LGHDT and CDR2 YNNKEL (reference sequence). CDR3 DNA: TGTGCCAGCAGCCAAACAGGGGGACTGAACACTGAAGCTTTCTTT. It is translated as CASSQTGGLNTEAFF.